The T cell receptor (beta chain) under discussion was sequenced for a study of T cells in Graves' hyperthyroidism and ophthalmopathy. Broader study findings: Most thyroid clonotypes with frequency above 0.001 were detected in blood.

In regard to this clonotype: Its specificity is not known.

Germline V CDR1 and CDR2: SQVTM, ANQGSEA. The CDR3 is 15 amino acids. V lost 6 bases to trimming and J lost 1 base; unmatched junction nucleotides: 8. RNA transcripts were the template for amplifying TCR beta CDR3 regions. Carried out on the TCR CDR3, a first-round RT-PCR used the HTBI primer set. TCRdb ran MiXCR on the multiplex PCR reads and lists one entry per CDR3 protein. The sample has about 400,000 distinct CDR3 sequences; about a sixth are singletons. V is TRBV29-1 and J is TRBJ2-3; 9 bases map to TRBD1. The clonotype was recovered from a woman aged 18-29 years with Graves' hyperthyroidism that later progressed to Graves' ophthalmopathy. What was sequenced was blood. The CDR3 protein is CSVSGDRAGTDTQYF. CDR3 in DNA: TGCAGCGTCTCTGGGGACAGGGCGGGCACAGATACGCAGTATTTT.